This TCR beta chain stems from a study of chemoradiotherapy in HPV16-positive cancers. Over chemoradiotherapy, repertoires were sampled more than once. Profiled with immunoSEQ multiplex PCR; TCRdb holds only in-frame clones, not every one. The repertoire holds some 12,000 clones, roughly 73% seen once, with 0.75% to 1% in the top ten. This CDR3 is built from 12 residues. Trimming stripped 5 bases from V and 15 bases from J, with 17 bases between. Germline CDR1 reads LNHDA; CDR2 reads SQIVND (reference sequence). This rearrangement joins TRBV19 to TRBJ2-1, with TRBD2 as a possible D gene (6 bases). The material was obtained from a patient who underwent chemoradiotherapy. The TCR was taken from a human donor with HPV-associated anogenital cancer. The CDR3: CASSPLGGSGFF. DNA of the CDR3: TGTGCCAGTAGTCCCTTGGGGGGAAGCGGGTTCTTC.